The rows below give T cell receptor beta chains drawn from one sample of a study of long-term antiretroviral therapy in people with HIV. Libraries were prepared by immunoSEQ multiplex PCR; TCRdb keeps only in-frame clonotypes and omits some of them. The profile shows under 50,000 clones, around nine tenths of them singletons. Sequences were derived from unsorted PBMCs, sampled 0.1 years before starting antiretroviral therapy. These receptors all come from a woman in her forties or fifties with HIV. Both conserved end residues are part of each CDR3. A D gene is named only where the DNA matches it firmly. A clone size is listed for some rows: how often the clone was seen (once, few, many), or a class if it is expanded.

v_gene: TRBV6-5; d_gene: -; abundance: -; j_gene: TRBJ1-2; CDR3nt: TGTGCCAGCAGTTATTTCACAGGGAGCTATGGCTACACCTTC; CDR3aa: CASSYFTGSYGYTF
v_gene: TRBV6-5; d_gene: -; abundance: -; j_gene: TRBJ1-1; CDR3nt: TGTGCCAGCAGTTCCCGGAGGAACACTGAAGCTTTCTTT; CDR3aa: CASSSRRNTEAFF
v_gene: TRBV14; d_gene: -; abundance: -; j_gene: TRBJ1-1; CDR3nt: TGTGCCAGCAGCCCACCCGGCTGGGGTGCAGGGATCGCTGAAGCTTTCTTT; CDR3aa: CASSPPGWGAGIAEAFF
v_gene: TRBV5-4; d_gene: TRBD2; abundance: -; j_gene: TRBJ2-7; CDR3nt: TGTGCCAGCAGCCCTAAACTAGCGGGGGGGTCGGACGAGCAGTACTTC; CDR3aa: CASSPKLAGGSDEQYF
v_gene: TRBV29-1; d_gene: -; abundance: -; j_gene: TRBJ1-3; CDR3nt: TGCAGCGCTCGGACGGCCGGAGCTTCTGGAAACACCATATATTTT; CDR3aa: CSARTAGASGNTIYF
v_gene: TRBV30; d_gene: -; abundance: -; j_gene: TRBJ1-6; CDR3nt: TGTGCCTGGAGTCCAGGGGACGGAAATAATTCACCCCTCCACTTT; CDR3aa: CAWSPGDGNNSPLHF
v_gene: TRBV29-1; d_gene: -; abundance: -; j_gene: TRBJ2-1; CDR3nt: TGCAGCGTTGAACCCGACAATGAGCAGTTCTTC; CDR3aa: CSVEPDNEQFF
v_gene: TRBV7-9; d_gene: TRBD2; abundance: -; j_gene: TRBJ2-1; CDR3nt: TGTGCCAGCAGCCTCGGGGGGGCGGACAATGAGCAGTTCTTC; CDR3aa: CASSLGGADNEQFF
v_gene: TRBV7-2; d_gene: -; abundance: -; j_gene: TRBJ1-4; CDR3nt: TGTGCCAGCAGCTTGACCGGTCAGGGGCTTGGAAAACTGTTTTTT; CDR3aa: CASSLTGQGLGKLFF
v_gene: TRBV7-7; d_gene: TRBD1; abundance: -; j_gene: TRBJ2-5; CDR3nt: TGTGCTAGCAGCTTAGCGTGGACAGGGCAAGAGACCCAGTACTTC; CDR3aa: CASSLAWTGQETQYF
v_gene: TRBV7-2; d_gene: -; abundance: once; j_gene: TRBJ1-2; CDR3nt: TGTGCCAGCAGCTCGAGGTCCCGGGACCATTATGGCTACACCTTC; CDR3aa: CASSSRSRDHYGYTF
v_gene: TRBV4-3; d_gene: -; abundance: -; j_gene: TRBJ2-3; CDR3nt: TGCGCCAGCAGCCAAGGAGTTGGCGGGGTTGGGTCCACAGATACGCAGTATTTT; CDR3aa: CASSQGVGGVGSTDTQYF
v_gene: TRBV9; d_gene: -; abundance: -; j_gene: TRBJ2-2; CDR3nt: TGTGCCAGCAGCCCAGGGGTAGGGGGGAACACCGGGGAGCTGTTTTTT; CDR3aa: CASSPGVGGNTGELFF
v_gene: TRBV5-1; d_gene: -; abundance: -; j_gene: TRBJ2-7; CDR3nt: TGCGCCAGCAGCCAAGAATGGAAATCTTCTGGCGAGCAGTACTTC; CDR3aa: CASSQEWKSSGEQYF
v_gene: TRBV19; d_gene: -; abundance: -; j_gene: TRBJ1-2; CDR3nt: TGTGCCAGTAGCAGAATAGCAGGAGCGAACTATGGCTACACCTTC; CDR3aa: CASSRIAGANYGYTF
v_gene: TRBV6-4; d_gene: TRBD1; abundance: -; j_gene: TRBJ2-3; CDR3nt: TGTGCCAGCGCCCCACAGGGGGCCGCAGATACGCAGTATTTT; CDR3aa: CASAPQGAADTQYF
v_gene: TRBV11-2; d_gene: TRBD1; abundance: few; j_gene: TRBJ1-6; CDR3nt: TGTGCCAGCAGCCTTGGACAGGGGGATTCACCCCTCCACTTT; CDR3aa: CASSLGQGDSPLHF
v_gene: TRBV11-2; d_gene: -; abundance: -; j_gene: TRBJ2-7; CDR3nt: TGTGCCAGCAGCAACAGGGCTGGGGAGCAGTACTTC; CDR3aa: CASSNRAGEQYF
v_gene: TRBV10-3; d_gene: TRBD1; abundance: -; j_gene: TRBJ1-1; CDR3nt: TGTGCCATCAGAAGATACGGGACAGGAAGCACTGAAGCTTTCTTT; CDR3aa: CAIRRYGTGSTEAFF
v_gene: TRBV7-3; d_gene: -; abundance: -; j_gene: TRBJ1-2; CDR3nt: TGTGCCAGCAGCCCCAGGCAGGGGAGTAACTATGGCTACACCTTC; CDR3aa: CASSPRQGSNYGYTF
v_gene: TRBV15; d_gene: -; abundance: -; j_gene: TRBJ2-6; CDR3nt: TGTGCCACCAGCAGAGATCTAACCTCCCACTCTGGGGCCAACGTCCTGACTTTC; CDR3aa: CATSRDLTSHSGANVLTF
v_gene: TRBV7-2; d_gene: -; abundance: -; j_gene: TRBJ1-3; CDR3nt: TGTGCCAGCAGCACCCACCGAGGTGACACCATATATTTT; CDR3aa: CASSTHRGDTIYF
v_gene: TRBV6-6; d_gene: -; abundance: few; j_gene: TRBJ2-7; CDR3nt: TGTGCCAGCAGGGAGGGGACCTCCGCCTACGAGCAGTACTTC; CDR3aa: CASREGTSAYEQYF
v_gene: TRBV5-4; d_gene: -; abundance: -; j_gene: TRBJ1-4; CDR3nt: TGTGCCAGCAGCCGTGATGGGGGGGGAGGTGAAAAACTGTTTTTT; CDR3aa: CASSRDGGGGEKLFF
v_gene: TRBV10-1; d_gene: -; abundance: -; j_gene: TRBJ2-2; CDR3nt: TGCGCCAGCAGCTCCGGGGACCCGAACACCGGGGAGCTGTTTTTT; CDR3aa: CASSSGDPNTGELFF
v_gene: TRBV7-9; d_gene: TRBD2; abundance: -; j_gene: TRBJ2-5; CDR3nt: TGTGCCAGCAGCCCCAGACTAGCGACTTCCTCGGAGACCCAGTACTTC; CDR3aa: CASSPRLATSSETQYF
v_gene: TRBV19; d_gene: -; abundance: -; j_gene: TRBJ2-2; CDR3nt: TGTGCCAGTAGTATACTGAACACCGGGGAGCTGTTTTTT; CDR3aa: CASSILNTGELFF
v_gene: TRBV19; d_gene: TRBD1; abundance: -; j_gene: TRBJ1-6; CDR3nt: TGTGCCAGTAGTACCGGGACAGATAATTCACCCCTCCACTTT; CDR3aa: CASSTGTDNSPLHF
v_gene: TRBV6-1; d_gene: -; abundance: -; j_gene: TRBJ2-7; CDR3nt: TGTGCCAGCAGTGAATACTCGACGATGGCCTACGAGCAGTACTTC; CDR3aa: CASSEYSTMAYEQYF
v_gene: TRBV7-2; d_gene: TRBD2; abundance: -; j_gene: TRBJ2-5; CDR3nt: TGTGCCAGCAAAAGGCGGGGGGAGCCCGGGGAGACCCAGTACTTC; CDR3aa: CASKRRGEPGETQYF
v_gene: TRBV5-1; d_gene: TRBD2; abundance: -; j_gene: TRBJ2-3; CDR3nt: TGCGCCAGCAGCTTGTCCAGCGGGGTCGATACGCAGTATTTT; CDR3aa: CASSLSSGVDTQYF
v_gene: TRBV9; d_gene: TRBD2; abundance: -; j_gene: TRBJ2-3; CDR3nt: TGTGCCAGCAGCGTAGTTCCGGGGGGGCAGGGTACGCAGTATTTT; CDR3aa: CASSVVPGGQGTQYF
v_gene: TRBV5-4; d_gene: -; abundance: -; j_gene: TRBJ2-1; CDR3nt: TGTGCCAGCAGCTTTGGAGGGGGATCCTACAATGAGCAGTTCTTC; CDR3aa: CASSFGGGSYNEQFF
v_gene: TRBV6-5; d_gene: -; abundance: -; j_gene: TRBJ2-3; CDR3nt: TGTGCCAGTCGGTTTTCAGATACGCAGTATTTT; CDR3aa: CASRFSDTQYF
v_gene: TRBV19; d_gene: -; abundance: once; j_gene: TRBJ1-2; CDR3nt: TGTGCCAGTAGAAACACCGGGACACCCTCTCTGGGCGGCTACACCTTC; CDR3aa: CASRNTGTPSLGGYTF
v_gene: TRBV5-1; d_gene: TRBD2; abundance: -; j_gene: TRBJ2-7; CDR3nt: TGCGCCAGCAGCAATCGGGCTAGCGGTCCCTACGAGCAGTACTTC; CDR3aa: CASSNRASGPYEQYF
v_gene: TRBV16; d_gene: TRBD1; abundance: -; j_gene: TRBJ1-2; CDR3nt: TGTGCCAGCAGCCAAATCTACAGGGGAGACACCTTC; CDR3aa: CASSQIYRGDTF
v_gene: TRBV5-6; d_gene: TRBD1; abundance: -; j_gene: TRBJ2-7; CDR3nt: TGTGCCAGCAGCTCCCCACCTGGACAGGGGAACTACGAGCAGTACTTC; CDR3aa: CASSSPPGQGNYEQYF
v_gene: TRBV14; d_gene: TRBD1; abundance: -; j_gene: TRBJ1-2; CDR3nt: TGTGCCAGCAGCCAGGACAGGCGCACCTATGGCTACACCTTC; CDR3aa: CASSQDRRTYGYTF
v_gene: TRBV27; d_gene: TRBD1; abundance: -; j_gene: TRBJ1-1; CDR3nt: TGTGCCAGCAGTTTATTCGGGACAGGGGCGATGAACACTGAAGCTTTCTTT; CDR3aa: CASSLFGTGAMNTEAFF
v_gene: TRBV30; d_gene: TRBD1; abundance: -; j_gene: TRBJ1-2; CDR3nt: TGTGCCTGGACGGTGGACAGGGTCGGCGGCTACACCTTC; CDR3aa: CAWTVDRVGGYTF
v_gene: TRBV6-5; d_gene: -; abundance: once; j_gene: TRBJ2-6; CDR3nt: TGTGCCAGCAGTTGGACAGAGAGCTCTGGGGCCAACGTCCTGACTTTC; CDR3aa: CASSWTESSGANVLTF
v_gene: TRBV29-1; d_gene: -; abundance: -; j_gene: TRBJ1-2; CDR3nt: TGCAGCGTTGTGGGGGGCTATGGCTACACCTTC; CDR3aa: CSVVGGYGYTF